Detailed here is one T cell receptor beta chain. The data derive from a study of blood T cell repertoires in COVID-19. About the research overall: Researchers got acute and convalescent COVID-19 samples from the United States, Italy and Spain. In each case, the material was cDNA or gDNA derived from T cells, B-cell-depleted T cells, or PBMCs.

Authors' processing steps: Reference gene primers were amplified, and this amplification served to estimate nucleated cell counts. Assay used: immunoSEQ multiplex PCR; TCRdb lists only in-frame clones, some missing. That table gives V, J and clone size, and the DNA gave D and trimming. The table includes roughly 200,000 clones, 84% detected once. Sequenced input: peripheral blood. This sequence originates from a woman at least 80 years old with active or convalescent COVID-19.

The CDR3 DNA reads as TGTGCCAGCAGCCAGGGACTAGCGGACGAAGAGACCCAGTACTTC. Translation gives CASSQGLADEETQYF. The rearrangement uses TRBV4-2 and TRBJ2-5; 11 positions agree with TRBD2. V shed 3 bases, J shed 3 bases, and the junction held 3 bases outside the gene matches. Germline-derived CDR1 and CDR2 are LGHNA and YNFKEQ. This CDR3 is 15 amino acids long.